This T cell receptor (beta chain) emerged from a study of CD8 T cells in ankylosing spondylitis. The trim removed 6 bases at V and 10 bases at J, leaving 8 bases unmatched. Germline values: CDR1 MNHNY, CDR2 SVGAGI (reference sequence). This CDR3 spans 14 amino acids. Study-wide points: Several highly homologous variants made up a TCR beta motif that seemed to typify ankylosing spondylitis blood. From matched ankylosing spondylitis synovial fluid, disease-linked clones were reportedly recovered at significantly enriched levels.

TCRdb analysed the 5' RACE reads with MiXCR anew, one entry per CDR3 protein. The sample contains under 250,000 distinct CDR3 sequences, about 10% of which appear only once. This clonotype was detected a few times. Its matching antigen is unknown. Sequencing used blood, either unsorted or a sorted T cell fraction (not recorded which). This chain uses TRBV6-6 with TRBJ1-6; 8 nucleotides match TRBD1. This sequence originates from a male donor with ankylosing spondylitis or in good health (not recorded which). The CDR3 bases are TGTGCCAGCAGAGATCGGGACAGGACGTCACCCCTCCACTTT. Encoded protein: CASRDRDRTSPLHF.